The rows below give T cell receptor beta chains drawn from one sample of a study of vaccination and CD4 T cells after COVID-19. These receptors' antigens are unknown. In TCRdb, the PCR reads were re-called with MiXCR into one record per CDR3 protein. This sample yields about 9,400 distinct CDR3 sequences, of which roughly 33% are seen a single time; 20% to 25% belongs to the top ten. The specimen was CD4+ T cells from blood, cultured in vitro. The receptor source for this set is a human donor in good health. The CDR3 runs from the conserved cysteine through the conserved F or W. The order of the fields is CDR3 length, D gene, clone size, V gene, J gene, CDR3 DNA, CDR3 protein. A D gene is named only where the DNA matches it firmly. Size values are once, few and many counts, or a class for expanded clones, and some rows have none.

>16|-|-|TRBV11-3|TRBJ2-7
TGTGCCAGCAGCCCCGGACGGGGCCAAACCTCCTACGAGCAGTACTTC
CASSPGRGQTSYEQYF
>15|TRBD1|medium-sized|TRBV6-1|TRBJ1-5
TGTGCCAGCAGAGACAGGGGGCTAGGCAATCAGCCCCAGCATTTT
CASRDRGLGNQPQHF
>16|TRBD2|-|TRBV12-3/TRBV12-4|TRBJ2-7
TGTGCCAGCAGTTTTTCCAGCGGGAGGCCAACCTACGAGCAGTACTTC
CASSFSSGRPTYEQYF
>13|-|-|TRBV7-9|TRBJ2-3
TGTGCCAGCAGCTTTCGGACCGCAGATACGCAGTATTTT
CASSFRTADTQYF
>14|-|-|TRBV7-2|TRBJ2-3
TGTGCCAGCAGCCCCGGCCTCGGCACAGATACGCAGTATTTT
CASSPGLGTDTQYF
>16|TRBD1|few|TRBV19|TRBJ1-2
TGTGCCAGTAGTTCCGAATGGGGACAGGGATTGGATGGCTACACCTTC
CASSSEWGQGLDGYTF
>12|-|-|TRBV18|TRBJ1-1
TGTGCCAGCTCACACAGGGATACTGAAGCTTTCTTT
CASSHRDTEAFF
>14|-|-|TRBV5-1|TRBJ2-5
TGCGCCAGCAGCTTGCAGGGGTTCGGAGAGACCCAGTACTTC
CASSLQGFGETQYF
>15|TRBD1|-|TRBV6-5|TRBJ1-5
TGTGCCAGCAGTTATAAGGACAGGGGCGGGGAGCCCCAGCATTTT
CASSYKDRGGEPQHF
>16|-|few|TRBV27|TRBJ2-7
TGTGCCAGCAGTTCCCTAGAAGGACTCTACTTCCACGAGCAGTACTTC
CASSSLEGLYFHEQYF
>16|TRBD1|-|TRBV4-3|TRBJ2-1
TGCGCCAGCAGCCAAGATAGACAGGGGTTGGGGCATGAGCAGTTCTTC
CASSQDRQGLGHEQFF
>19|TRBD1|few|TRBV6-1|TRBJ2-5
TGTGCCAGCAGCCCCGCGGGACAGGGTTTGTATGGCCCCCAAGAGACCCAGTACTTC
CASSPAGQGLYGPQETQYF
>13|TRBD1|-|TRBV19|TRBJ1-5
TGTGCCAGTGCTGACAGGGGGTTGGAGCCCCAGCATTTT
CASADRGLEPQHF
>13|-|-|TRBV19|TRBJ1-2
TGTGCCAGTAGTCCTGGACGGCGCTATGGCTACACCTTC
CASSPGRRYGYTF
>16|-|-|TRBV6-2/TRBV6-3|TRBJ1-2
TGTGCCAGCAGTTACTTTTCTGCCAGGAGGGCTTATGGCTACACCTTC
CASSYFSARRAYGYTF
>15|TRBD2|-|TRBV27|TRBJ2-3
TGTGCCAGCCCAACTAGCGGGAGAGATGCAGATACGCAGTATTTT
CASPTSGRDADTQYF
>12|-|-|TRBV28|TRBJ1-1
TGTGCCAGCATCCCTTTCCAGGGAGGCGCTTTCTTT
CASIPFQGGAFF
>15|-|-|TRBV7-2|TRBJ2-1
TGTGCCAGCAGCTTAGCGGGATTAGCCTACAATGAGCAGTTCTTC
CASSLAGLAYNEQFF
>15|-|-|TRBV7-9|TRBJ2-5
TGTGCCAGCAGCTTAGACGCCGGGATTCAAGAGACCCAGTACTTC
CASSLDAGIQETQYF
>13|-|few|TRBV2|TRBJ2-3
TGTGCCAGCAGTGAAGCTCCCAGGGGAGGGATAGATTTT
CASSEAPRGGIDF
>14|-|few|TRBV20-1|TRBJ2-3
TGCAGTGCTAGAGATACGAGGGGCGCAGATACGCAGTATTTT
CSARDTRGADTQYF
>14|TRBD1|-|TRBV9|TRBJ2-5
TGTGCCAGCAGCGTCGGGACAGCAGGCGAGACCCAGTACTTC
CASSVGTAGETQYF
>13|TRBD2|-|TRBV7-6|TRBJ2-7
TGTGCCAGCAGCGATCGGACTAGCGGGATGTTATACTTC
CASSDRTSGMLYF
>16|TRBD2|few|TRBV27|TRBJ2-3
TGTGCCAGCAGTTTAACTAGCGGGATCGGCACAGATACGCAGTATTTT
CASSLTSGIGTDTQYF
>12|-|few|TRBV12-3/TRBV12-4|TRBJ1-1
TGTGCCAGCAGTTCACAGCTCCTTGGAGCTTTCTTT
CASSSQLLGAFF
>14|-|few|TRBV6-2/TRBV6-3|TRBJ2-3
TGTGCCATCGGTCCGAGAAGGGGGACAGATACGCAGTATTTT
CAIGPRRGTDTQYF
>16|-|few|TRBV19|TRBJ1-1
TGTGCCAGTTGTCAACGGGACACAATAATGAACACTGAAGCTTTCTTT
CASCQRDTIMNTEAFF
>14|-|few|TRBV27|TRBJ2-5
TGTGCCAGCAGACCTGGATCTGGGAAGAAGACCCAGTACTTC
CASRPGSGKKTQYF
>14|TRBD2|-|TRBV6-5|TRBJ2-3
TGTGCCAGCAGTTGGACTAGCGTACCAGATACGCAGTATTTT
CASSWTSVPDTQYF
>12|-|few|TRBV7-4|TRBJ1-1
TGTGCCAGCAGCTTACGGAGCACTGAAGCTTTCTTT
CASSLRSTEAFF
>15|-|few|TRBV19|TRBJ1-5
TGTGCCAGTAGGGGCGTCCAGGCCCTTAATCAGCCCCAGCATTTT
CASRGVQALNQPQHF
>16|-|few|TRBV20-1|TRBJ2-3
TGCAGTGCTAGAGATCGGGGCGGACCGAACGCAGATACGCAGTATTTT
CSARDRGGPNADTQYF
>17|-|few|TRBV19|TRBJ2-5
TGTGCCAGTAGTATATTCTCAGCGGGTTTAGGTGAAGAGACCCAGTACTTC
CASSIFSAGLGEETQYF
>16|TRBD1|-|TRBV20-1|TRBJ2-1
TGCAGTGCTAGAGATACGGCAGGGGGCATGGACAATGAGCAGTTCTTC
CSARDTAGGMDNEQFF
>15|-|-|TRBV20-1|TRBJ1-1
TGCAGTGCTAGAGACCCCAGGGGAGGAGTTCTCGAAGCTTTCTTT
CSARDPRGGVLEAFF